Each of the 32 T cell receptor beta chains below was sequenced from the same sample in a study of OX40 agonist ivuxolimab in advanced cancers. Here immunoSEQ multiplex PCR was the method, and the copy in TCRdb shows in-frame clones only, minus some. The sample records more than 20,000 clones, 84% being singletons. Material: CD4+ or CD8+ T cells sorted from blood, obtained in a trial of the OX40 agonist ivuxolimab. The source is an adult with an advanced solid tumor such as melanoma, head and neck, liver or kidney cancer.

This chain uses TRBV28 with TRBJ1-3; 8 nucleotides align to TRBD1. From germline, CDR1 is MDHEN and CDR2 SYDVKM. J lost 6 bases, V lost 3 bases, and 4 bases had no gene match. This CDR3 contains 14 residues. The CDR3 bases are TGTGCCAGCAGTTTTAGCCAGGGGGCAAACACCATATATTTT. Translation gives CASSFSQGANTIYF.

This chain connects TRBV18 to TRBJ1-1; D is unresolved. V was cut by 2 bases and J by 3 bases, with 7 bases left in between. There are 13 residues in the CDR3. The V gene's germline CDR1 is KGHSH and CDR2 LQKENI. Here the CDR3 reads CASSPGRDTEAFF. The CDR3 region has the DNA TGTGCCAGCTCACCAGGTCGGGACACTGAAGCTTTCTTT.

The chain employs TRBV9 and TRBJ1-5; D gene uncertain. CDR1 is SGDLS, CDR2 YYNGEE, per germline. Trimming removed 0 bases at V and 6 bases at J, with 10 bases between. CDR3 length equals 14 residues. The CDR3: CASSVVTSGQPQHF. DNA for the CDR3: TGTGCCAGCAGCGTAGTTACGAGCGGTCAGCCCCAGCATTTT. Variable domain in full (rest from reference TRBV9 and TRBJ1-5): DSGVTQTPKHLITATGQRVTLRCSPRSGDLSVYWYQQSLDQGLQFLIQYYNGEERAKGNILERFSAQQFPDLHSELNLSSLELGDSALYFCASSVVTSGQPQHFGDGTRLSIL.

V and J are TRBV5-1 and TRBJ2-3, with D tentatively TRBD1 or TRBD2 (5 bases each). V lost 8 bases, J lost 2 bases, and 18 bases lay in between. Germline V lookup: CDR1 SGHRS, CDR2 YFSETQ. This CDR3 contains 15 residues. The CDR3 DNA is TGCGCCAGTAGGCGCCGGGACGGACCCACAGATACGCAGTATTTT. This codes for CASRRRDGPTDTQYF.

The chain joins TRBV6-1 to TRBJ1-1, with D possibly TRBD1 on 5 matching bases. V lost 6 bases and J 1 base, leaving 12 bases between the germline ends. Germline loops: CDR1 MNHNS, CDR2 SASEGT. The CDR3 totals 14 residues. The CDR3 DNA reads as TGTGCCAGCAGCAGAGGACAACCGAACACTGAAGCTTTCTTT. Protein sequence: CASSRGQPNTEAFF.

This clone was detected only a few times. A far larger clone is just one base off, so this is likely a read error. The genes are TRBV5-1 and TRBJ2-7; D is ambiguous. The CDR3 length is 13 residues. V lost 1 base, J lost 6 bases, and 11 bases lay in between. Germline values: CDR1 SGHRS, CDR2 YFSETQ. CDR3 sequence: CASSLLGSGEQYF. In DNA, the CDR3 is TGCGCCAGCAGCTTGTTAGGGTCGGGCGAGCAGTACTTC.

The V gene is TRBV27, the J gene TRBJ2-7; 7 nucleotides line up with TRBD1. Trimming took 8 bases from V and 0 from J; bases not matched to a gene: 7. CDR3 length: 14 amino acids. CDR1 MNHEY and CDR2 SMNVEV come from the germline V gene (reference sequence). The DNA of the CDR3 is TGTGCCAGCGGGACAGCCCTTAGCTCCTACGAGCAGTACTTC. Its translation: CASGTALSSYEQYF.

This chain joins TRBV11-3 and TRBJ2-5, with D perhaps TRBD1 (5 bases). The J call may be wrong; the DNA end is better matched by TRBJ2-7. This CDR3 has 16 residues. Germline V CDR1 and CDR2: SGHNT, YENEEA. The CDR3 is CASSPGQGSSSYEQYF. CDR3 in DNA: TGTGCCAGCAGCCCCGGGCAGGGATCTTCCTCCTACGAGCAGTACTTC.

The V and J genes are TRBV6-1 and TRBJ1-5, with 7 bases lining up with TRBD1. The CDR3 covers 14 residues. V gave up 6 bases and J gave up 6 bases; unmatched junction bases: 8. Germline loops: CDR1 MNHNS, CDR2 SASEGT. The CDR3 region is CASRNTGEGQPQHF. The CDR3 bases are TGTGCCAGCAGGAATACAGGGGAGGGTCAGCCCCAGCATTTT.

The rearrangement joins TRBV5-6 to TRBJ2-3, with D hard to call. V was trimmed by 0 bases and J by 4 bases, leaving 9 bases between them. CDR3 length equals 14 residues. Germline V gene sequence: CDR1 SGHDT, CDR2 YYEEEE. The CDR3 is CASSLALRSDTQYF. CDR3 bases: TGTGCCAGCAGCTTGGCCCTCAGGTCAGATACGCAGTATTTT.

To note about this clone: A read error may produce the germline difference seen at one junction end. Distinct nucleotide sequences in the sample also encode this CDR3. This sequence joins TRBV9 and TRBJ1-1; the D gene is possibly TRBD1 (5 bases). Germline assignment: CDR1 SGDLS and CDR2 YYNGEE. The CDR3 totals 15 residues. CDR3 region: CASSVGGGVDTEAFF. CDR3 in DNA: TGTGCCAGCAGTGTAGGAGGAGGGGTGGACACTGAAGCTTTCTTT.

The chain is built from TRBV5-1 and TRBJ1-1; D unclear. V lost 3 bases, J lost 1 base, and 10 bases lay in between. Germline V CDR1 and CDR2: SGHRS, YFSETQ. CDR3 length: 14 amino acids. In nucleotides, the CDR3 is TGCGCCAGCAGCTACAAAGCGCCGAACACTGAAGCTTTCTTT. This encodes CASSYKAPNTEAFF. The full variable domain, with the rest looked up from reference TRBV5-1 and TRBJ1-1, is KAGVTQTPRYLIKTRGQQVTLSCSPISGHRSVSWYQQTPGQGLQFLFEYFSETQRNKGNFPGRFSGRQFSNSRSEMNVSTLELGDSALYLCASSYKAPNTEAFFGQGTRLTVV.

The chain joins TRBV7-3 to TRBJ2-7, with D possibly TRBD1 on 6 matching bases. The germline V gene encodes CDR1 SGHTA and CDR2 FQGTGA. The length of the CDR3 is 15 residues. V dropped 5 bases and J dropped 5 bases, with 19 bases sitting between them. The CDR3: CASSPTSQGWHEQYF. CDR3 DNA: TGTGCCAGCAGCCCCACGTCACAGGGTTGGCACGAGCAGTACTTC.

The rearrangement uses TRBV28 and TRBJ2-3, with 9 positions matching TRBD1. CDR3 size: 17 residues. V was clipped by 7 bases and J by 3 bases; unmatched bases: 14. Germline lookup yields CDR1 MDHEN and CDR2 SYDVKM. The CDR3: CASTRFAGTGTTDTQYF. CDR3 DNA: TGTGCCAGCACCAGATTCGCCGGGACAGGGACTACAGATACGCAGTATTTT.

A remark on this clone: At one of its ends the junction is not consistent with the germline gene, which may arise from a read error. The rearrangement uses TRBV7-7 and TRBJ2-3; 11 bases map to TRBD2. This CDR3 is 15 amino acids long. Germline CDR1 is SSHAT and CDR2 is FNYEAQ (reference sequence). The CDR3: CASSSLAGGADTQYF. The DNA for the CDR3 is TGTGCTAGCAGCTCTCTAGCGGGGGGCGCAGATACGCAGTATTTT.

V is TRBV18 and J is TRBJ1-4, with D maybe TRBD1 (6 bases). The CDR3 runs 15 residues. Germline V CDR1 and CDR2: KGHSH, LQKENI. Trimming took 3 bases from V and 4 from J, leaving 12 bases between them. CDR3 in DNA: TGTGCCAGCTCACCGAACAGGGCGCATAATGAAAAACTGTTTTTT. The encoded protein is CASSPNRAHNEKLFF.

V usage is TRBV25-1 and J usage is TRBJ2-7; D unclear. Germline values: CDR1 MGHDK, CDR2 SYGVNS. The CDR3 has 11 residues. Deletions cut 7 bases from V and 6 bases from J, with 10 bases between. The CDR3 protein is CASTQTGEQYF. The CDR3 DNA sequence: TGTGCCAGCACCCAGACGGGCGAGCAGTACTTC.

The CDR3 DNA follows: TGTGCCAGCTCTCGTGGAGAGGGGGCCTACGAGCAGTACTTC. Its translation is CASSRGEGAYEQYF. V and J are TRBV18 and TRBJ2-7, with D maybe TRBD1 (6 bases). CDR1 KGHSH and CDR2 LQKENI come from the germline V gene. The germline V and J ends were trimmed by 6 bases and 2 bases, with 14 bases remaining between them. This CDR3 comprises 14 residues.

This clone was found once. The chain joins TRBV6-5 to TRBJ2-5; D remains ambiguous. Germline values: CDR1 MNHEY, CDR2 SVGAGI. CDR3 length: 15 residues. Trimming removed 4 bases at V and 6 bases at J, with 18 bases between. The CDR3 sequence: CASSSDVDLEKTQYF. Written as DNA, the CDR3 is TGTGCCAGCAGTTCGGACGTTGATCTCGAGAAGACCCAGTACTTC.

There are a few counts of this clone. The chain combines TRBV7-2 with TRBJ2-1; TRBD2 matches at 7 bases. Trimming removed 6 bases from V and 6 bases from J; junction bases left unmatched: 11. The germline CDR1 and CDR2 sequences are SGHTA and FQGNSA. This CDR3 is built from 15 residues. The CDR3 is CASRSGGGTLNEQFF. In DNA, the CDR3 is TGTGCCAGCAGGTCTGGGGGGGGAACACTCAATGAGCAGTTCTTC. The full variable domain, rest sourced from reference TRBV7-2 and TRBJ2-1, is GAGVSQSPSNKVTEKGKDVELRCDPISGHTALYWYRQSLGQGLEFLIYFQGNSAPDKSGLPSDRFSAERTGGSVSTLTIQRTQQEDSAVYLCASRSGGGTLNEQFFGPGTRLTVL.

This sequence joins TRBV11-3 and TRBJ1-1; D is perhaps TRBD1 (5 bases). V lost 1 base and J 3 bases, leaving 12 bases between the germline ends. Germline assignment: CDR1 SGHNT and CDR2 YENEEA. This CDR3 contains 15 residues. The CDR3 coding sequence is TGTGCCAGCAGCTTAGGACAGTTCGAGGACACTGAAGCTTTCTTT. Translating it yields CASSLGQFEDTEAFF. Using reference TRBV11-3 and TRBJ1-1 for the parts outside the CDR3, the full variable domain is EAGVVQSPRYKIIEKKQPVAFWCNPISGHNTLYWYLQNLGQGPELLIRYENEEAVDDSQLPKDRFSAERLKGVDSTLKIQPAELGDSAVYLCASSLGQFEDTEAFFGQGTRLTVV.

In this sample, this clone turned up a few times. The V call is TRBV2, the J call TRBJ1-1; no reliable D call. This CDR3 is 13 amino acids long. CDR1 is SNHLY, CDR2 FYNNEI, per germline. V was clipped by 6 bases and J by 6 bases, with 14 bases between them. CDR3: CASREDVGPEAFF. The DNA for the CDR3 is TGTGCCAGCAGGGAGGACGTAGGTCCTGAAGCTTTCTTT.

This chain uses TRBV6-4 with TRBJ2-2; D might be TRBD1 (5 bases). This CDR3 spans 14 amino acids. Trimming took 5 bases from V and 4 from J, leaving 11 bases between them. CDR1 is MRHNA, CDR2 SNTAGT, per germline. As DNA, the CDR3 is TGTGCCAGCAGTAGACAGCCGGGCACCGGGGAGCTGTTTTTT. As protein: CASSRQPGTGELFF.

The rearrangement joins TRBV28 to TRBJ1-2; maybe TRBD1 (6 bases). The V gene's germline CDR1 is MDHEN and CDR2 SYDVKM. The CDR3 consists of 12 residues. Trimming stripped 8 bases from V and 7 bases from J, with 14 bases between. The CDR3 sequence is CASDEGGRGYTF. Here the CDR3 DNA reads TGTGCCAGCGATGAGGGGGGACGTGGCTACACCTTC.

The chain employs TRBV7-3 and TRBJ2-2; 7 bases are a match to TRBD1. CDR3 length: 13 amino acids. The V segment lost 5 bases and the J segment 6 bases; nucleotides outside the gene matches: 3. Germline-derived CDR1 and CDR2 are SGHTA and FQGTGA. CDR3 nucleotides: TGTGCCAGCAGCGAAACAGGGGCCGGGGAGCTGTTTTTT. As protein: CASSETGAGELFF.

This chain uses TRBV2 with TRBJ2-5, with D possibly matching TRBD1 (6 bases). The germline gives CDR1 SNHLY, CDR2 FYNNEI. Trimming cost V 7 bases and J 5 bases, with 11 bases left between them. This CDR3 has 12 residues. CDR3 protein: CASKGVLETQYF. The DNA of the CDR3 is TGTGCCAGCAAGGGGGTTTTGGAGACCCAGTACTTC. The full variable domain, rest sourced from reference TRBV2 and TRBJ2-5, is EPEVTQTPSHQVTQMGQEVILRCVPISNHLYFYWYRQILGQKVEFLVSFYNNEISEKSEIFDDQFSVERPDGSNFTLKIRSTKLEDSAMYFCASKGVLETQYFGPGTRLLVL.

The chain uses TRBV6-5 and TRBJ2-7; 8 bases fit TRBD1. V lost 6 bases to trimming and J lost 5 bases; unmatched junction nucleotides: 3. The CDR3 consists of 12 residues. Germline CDR1 is MNHEY and CDR2 is SVGAGI. The CDR3, as DNA: TGTGCCAGCAGAAGGGACAGGCACGAGCAGTACTTC. It specifies CASRRDRHEQYF.

J is TRBJ2-1 and V is TRBV5-2; the D call TRBD1 from the table was never checked on the DNA. TRBV5-2 is tagged as a pseudogene. The CDR3 has 15 residues. CDR3 protein: CASSLDRVPYNEQFF. In DNA form, the CDR3 reads TGTGCCAGCAGCTTAGACAGAGTTCCCTACAATGAGCAGTTCTTC.

The genes are TRBV6-6 and TRBJ1-5; D is undetermined. Per the germline V gene, CDR1 is MNHNY and CDR2 is SVGAGI (reference sequence). The CDR3 is 14 amino acids. With 6 bases removed from V and 9 bases from J, the gap between germline ends came to 18 bases. The CDR3 coding sequence is TGTGCCAGCAGCCACTCCTGGATCCCGGGGCCCCAGCATTTT. It encodes CASSHSWIPGPQHF.

The chain combines TRBV30 with TRBJ1-5; D is uncertain. The ends were cut back, 1 base at V and 11 bases at J, with 12 bases in the middle. This CDR3 is 12 amino acids long. Germline V gives CDR1 GTSNPN, CDR2 SVGIG (reference sequence). The CDR3 DNA sequence: TGTGCCTGGAGTGATCTGGGAGCGGCCCAGCATTTT. It yields the protein CAWSDLGAAQHF.

The V and J genes are TRBV28 and TRBJ1-1, with unresolved D. The CDR3 consists of 15 residues. The V gene's germline CDR1 is MDHEN and CDR2 SYDVKM. The V end lost 3 bases, the J end lost 2 bases, and 13 bases lay between the germline ends. The CDR3 sequence is CASSFRARANTEAFF. The CDR3 DNA reads TGTGCCAGCAGTTTTCGGGCTCGGGCTAACACTGAAGCTTTCTTT.

The chain carries TRBV18 and TRBJ2-7; a weak D match, TRBD1 (5 bases). Germline loops: CDR1 KGHSH, CDR2 LQKENI. V was shortened by 1 base and J by 7 bases, with 14 bases between the two germline ends. The CDR3 consists of 14 residues. The CDR3 spells CASSPLWTRDEQYF. The DNA of the CDR3 is TGTGCCAGCTCACCACTGTGGACAAGGGATGAGCAGTACTTC.